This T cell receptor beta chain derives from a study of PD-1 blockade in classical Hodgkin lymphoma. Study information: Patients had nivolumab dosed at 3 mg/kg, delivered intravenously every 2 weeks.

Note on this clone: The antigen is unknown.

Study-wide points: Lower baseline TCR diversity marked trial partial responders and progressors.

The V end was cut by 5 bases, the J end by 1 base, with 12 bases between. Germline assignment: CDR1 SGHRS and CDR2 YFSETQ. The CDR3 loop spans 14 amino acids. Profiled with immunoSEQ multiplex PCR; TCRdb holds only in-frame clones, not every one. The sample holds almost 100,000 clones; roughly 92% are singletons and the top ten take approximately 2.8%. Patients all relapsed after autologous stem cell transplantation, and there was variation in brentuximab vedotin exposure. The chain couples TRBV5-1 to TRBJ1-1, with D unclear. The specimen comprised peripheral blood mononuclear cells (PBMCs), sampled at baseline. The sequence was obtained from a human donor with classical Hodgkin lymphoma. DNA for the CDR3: TGCGCCAGCAGTCCCCTCACTCCGAACACTGAAGCTTTCTTT. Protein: CASSPLTPNTEAFF.